The entry that follows covers one TCR beta chain sequence. Its specificity is not known. A second PCR, run for about 6 to 11 cycles, used a sample-barcoded 5' primer plus a J-beta primer mix. Through a template-switch adaptor with 12 random nucleotides, each cDNA molecule received a tag. TCRdb re-called the 5' RACE reads with MiXCR, one entry per CDR3 protein. Here the sample spans about 730,000 distinct CDR3 sequences, roughly 45% being singletons. This specimen comes from a study of blood T cells in healthy people across ages. Study observations and caveats: Getting older went along with TCR beta diversity per million T cells dropping roughly linearly.

The clonotype was recovered from a woman aged 55-70 years in good health. The specimen was blood.

CDR3 protein: CASSQEAQWADTQYF. CDR3 nucleotide sequence: TGCGCCAGCAGCCAAGAGGCACAGTGGGCAGATACGCAGTATTTT. The chain couples TRBV4-3 to TRBJ2-3; D is unresolved. Trimming took off 0 bases at V and 4 bases at J, with 11 bases between the two ends. The CDR3 consists of 15 residues. Germline V CDR1 and CDR2: LGHNA, YSLEER.